This T cell receptor (beta chain) is drawn from a study of T cell responses to AZD1222 COVID-19 vaccine. The V gene's germline CDR1 is MNHEY and CDR2 SVGAGI. This CDR3 has 15 amino acids. V lost 0 bases and J lost 0, with 8 bases in between. Study findings and constraints: Of spike-specific TCRs, nearly half reportedly target regions left unmutated in variants. Baseline antibody screening turned up just a handful of seropositive AZD1222 recipients. Every sample of the repertoires postdated the peak T cell response. Dominant at 160-218 and 743-854, vaccine-associated CD4 TCRs also spanned spike.

Here immunoSEQ multiplex PCR was the method, and the copy in TCRdb shows in-frame clones only, minus some. The data contain about 88,000 clones, roughly nine tenths of them seen just once; the ten biggest clones take up roughly 5.4%. Concerning this clone itself: Its antigen is still unknown.

Specimen: peripheral blood, collected on day 0 of AZD1222 vaccination. This clonotype was sampled from an adult in good health. V and J are TRBV6-5 and TRBJ1-1; possibly TRBD1 for D (6 bases). The CDR3 sequence is CASSYSDSVNTEAFF. CDR3 nucleotides: TGTGCCAGCAGTTACTCGGACAGCGTGAACACTGAAGCTTTCTTT.